This TCR beta chain was obtained from a study of T cells in Graves' hyperthyroidism and ophthalmopathy. At the level of the study: Staff took peripheral blood when the initial diagnosis was made, before any treatment began. Study results and caveats: Most expanded thyroid clonotypes above 0.001 also appeared in blood.

Researchers took RNA transcripts and amplified the TCR beta CDR3 regions from them. Carried out on the TCR CDR3, a first-round RT-PCR used the HTBI primer set. TCRdb reprocessed the multiplex PCR reads with MiXCR, giving one entry per CDR3 protein. This sample carries a few hundred thousand distinct CDR3 sequences, 15% to 18% of them seen once, and the ten largest clones take around 7.5%. Many counts were recorded for this clonotype. What it recognizes is unknown. Those with hyperthyroidism were 18 to 65 years old, newly diagnosed, and ill for under 2 months. Material: blood. The TCR sequence derives from a woman aged 25-40 years with Graves' hyperthyroidism.

The CDR3 spells CASSEVGQLNTEAFF. For the CDR3, the DNA is TGTGCCAGCAGTGAAGTGGGACAGTTGAACACTGAAGCTTTCTTT. The chain carries TRBV2 and TRBJ1-1, with TRBD1 identical over 7 bases. CDR3 length: 15 amino acids. Germline CDR1 reads SNHLY; CDR2 reads FYNNEI. V dropped 1 base and J dropped 0; count of bases not matched to a gene: 2. Looking up the rest from reference TRBV2 and TRBJ1-1 gives the full variable domain: EPEVTQTPSHQVTQMGQEVILRCVPISNHLYFYWYRQILGQKVEFLVSFYNNEISEKSEIFDDQFSVERPDGSNFTLKIRSTKLEDSAMYFCASSEVGQLNTEAFFGQGTRLTVV.